Below, one T cell receptor (beta chain) is given with its context. The sample originates from a study of blood T cell repertoires in COVID-19. The overall study: From the United States, Italy and Spain came samples of acute and convalescent COVID-19. T cells, B-cell-depleted T cells, or PBMCs provided the cDNA or gDNA that served as material.

V was shortened by 0 bases and J by 5 bases, with 11 bases between the two germline ends. CDR1 and CDR2 from the germline V gene are MNHEY and SVGAGI. The CDR3 is 14 amino acids. In the authors' methods: Reference gene primer amplification gave nucleated cell count estimates. Measured with immunoSEQ multiplex PCR; TCRdb has only the in-frame clones, and not every one. The D gene and trimming were derived from the DNA, and the V and J assignments and clone size from that table. Here the sample spans about 60,000 clones, 70% to 90% being singletons. Material for sequencing was peripheral blood. The clonotype originates from an elderly woman with active COVID-19. V usage is TRBV6-5 and J usage is TRBJ2-7, with D unresolved. The CDR3 protein is CASSYSPVNDEQYF. In DNA form, the CDR3 reads TGTGCCAGCAGTTACTCGCCGGTTAACGACGAGCAGTACTTC.